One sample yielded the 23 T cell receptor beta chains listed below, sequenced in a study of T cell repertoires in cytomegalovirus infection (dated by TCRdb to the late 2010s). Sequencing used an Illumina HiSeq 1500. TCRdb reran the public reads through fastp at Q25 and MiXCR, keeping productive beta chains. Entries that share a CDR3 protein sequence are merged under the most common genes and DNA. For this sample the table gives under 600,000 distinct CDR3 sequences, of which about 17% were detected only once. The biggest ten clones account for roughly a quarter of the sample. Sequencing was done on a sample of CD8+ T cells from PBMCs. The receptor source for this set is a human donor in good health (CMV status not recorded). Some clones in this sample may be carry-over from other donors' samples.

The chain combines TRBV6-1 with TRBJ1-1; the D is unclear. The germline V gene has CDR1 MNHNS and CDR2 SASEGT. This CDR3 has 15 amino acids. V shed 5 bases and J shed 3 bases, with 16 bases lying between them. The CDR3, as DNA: TGTGCCAGCAGTACTGACGGACCGCGGTACACTGAAGCTTTCTTT. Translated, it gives CASSTDGPRYTEAFF.

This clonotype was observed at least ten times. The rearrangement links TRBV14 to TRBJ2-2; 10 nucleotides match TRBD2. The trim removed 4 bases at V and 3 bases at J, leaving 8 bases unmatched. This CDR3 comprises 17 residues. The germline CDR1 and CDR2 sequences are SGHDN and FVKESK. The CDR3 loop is CASSPRRLAGDTGELFF. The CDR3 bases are TGTGCCAGCAGCCCTAGAAGGCTAGCGGGGGACACCGGGGAGCTGTTTTTT. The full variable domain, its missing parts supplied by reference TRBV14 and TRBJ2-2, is EAGVTQFPSHSVIEKGQTVTLRCDPISGHDNLYWYRRVMGKEIKFLLHFVKESKQDESGMPNNRFLAERTGGTYSTLKVQPAELEDSGVYFCASSPRRLAGDTGELFFGEGSRLTVL.

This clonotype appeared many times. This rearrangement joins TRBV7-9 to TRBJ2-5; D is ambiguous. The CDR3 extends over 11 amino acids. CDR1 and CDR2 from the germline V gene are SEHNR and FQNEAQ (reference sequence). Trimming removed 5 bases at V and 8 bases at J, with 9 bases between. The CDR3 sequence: CASSMTDTQYF. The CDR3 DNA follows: TGTGCCAGCAGCATGACTGACACCCAGTACTTC.

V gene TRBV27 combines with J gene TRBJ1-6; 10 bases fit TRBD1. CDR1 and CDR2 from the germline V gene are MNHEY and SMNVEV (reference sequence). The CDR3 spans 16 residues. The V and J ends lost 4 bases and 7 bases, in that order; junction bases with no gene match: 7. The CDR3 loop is CASSSRDRGRNSPLHF. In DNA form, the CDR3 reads TGTGCCAGCAGTTCCCGGGACAGGGGTAGGAATTCACCCCTCCACTTT.

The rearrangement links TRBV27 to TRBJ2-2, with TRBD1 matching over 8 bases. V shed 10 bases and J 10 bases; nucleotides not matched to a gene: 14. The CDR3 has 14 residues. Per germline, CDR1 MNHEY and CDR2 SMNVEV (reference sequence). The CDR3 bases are TGTGCCACCTCGACAGGGGCCGGATTGAAGGAGCTGTTTTTT. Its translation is CATSTGAGLKELFF.

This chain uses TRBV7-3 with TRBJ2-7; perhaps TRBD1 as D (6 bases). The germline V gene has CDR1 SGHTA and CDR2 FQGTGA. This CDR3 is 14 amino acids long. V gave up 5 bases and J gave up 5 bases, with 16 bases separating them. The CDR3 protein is CASSLGAGDDEQYF. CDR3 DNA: TGTGCCAGCAGCCTGGGGGCTGGGGACGACGAGCAGTACTTC.

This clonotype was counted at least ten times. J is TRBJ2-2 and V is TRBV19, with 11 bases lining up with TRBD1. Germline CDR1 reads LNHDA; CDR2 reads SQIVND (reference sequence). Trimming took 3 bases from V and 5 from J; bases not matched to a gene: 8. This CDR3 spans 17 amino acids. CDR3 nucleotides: TGTGCCAGTAGTATTATCGGGACAGGGGGTAGGACCGGGGAGCTGTTTTTT. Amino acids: CASSIIGTGGRTGELFF.

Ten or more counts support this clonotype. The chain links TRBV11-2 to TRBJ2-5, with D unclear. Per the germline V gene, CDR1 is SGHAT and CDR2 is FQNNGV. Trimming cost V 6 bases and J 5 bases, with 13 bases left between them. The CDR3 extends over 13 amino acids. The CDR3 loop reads CASRHMGAETQYF. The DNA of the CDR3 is TGTGCCAGCAGACATATGGGTGCCGAGACCCAGTACTTC.

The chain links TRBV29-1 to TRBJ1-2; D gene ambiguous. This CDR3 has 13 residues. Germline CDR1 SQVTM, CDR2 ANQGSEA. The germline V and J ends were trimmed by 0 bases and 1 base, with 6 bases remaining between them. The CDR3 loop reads CSVEDTINYGYTF. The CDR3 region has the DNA TGCAGCGTTGAAGACACGATTAACTATGGCTACACCTTC.

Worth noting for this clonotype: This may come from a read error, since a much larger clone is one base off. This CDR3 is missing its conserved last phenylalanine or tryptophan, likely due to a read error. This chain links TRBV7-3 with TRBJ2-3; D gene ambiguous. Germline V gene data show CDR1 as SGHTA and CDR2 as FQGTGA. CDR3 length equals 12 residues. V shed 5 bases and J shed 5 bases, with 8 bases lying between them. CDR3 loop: CASSLTRDTQYS. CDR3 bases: TGTGCCAGCAGCCTGACAAGAGATACGCAGTATTCT.

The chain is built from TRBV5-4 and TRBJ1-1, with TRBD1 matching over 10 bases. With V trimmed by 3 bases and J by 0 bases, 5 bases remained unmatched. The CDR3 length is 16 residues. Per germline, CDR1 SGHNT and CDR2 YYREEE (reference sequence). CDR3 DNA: TGTGCCAGCAGCTGGGAGACAGGGGGCATGAACACTGAAGCTTTCTTT. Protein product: CASSWETGGMNTEAFF. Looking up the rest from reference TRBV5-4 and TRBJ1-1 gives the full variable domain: ETGVTQSPTHLIKTRGQQVTLRCSSQSGHNTVSWYQQALGQGPQFIFQYYREEENGRGNFPPRFSGLQFPNYSSELNVNALELDDSALYLCASSWETGGMNTEAFFGQGTRLTVV.

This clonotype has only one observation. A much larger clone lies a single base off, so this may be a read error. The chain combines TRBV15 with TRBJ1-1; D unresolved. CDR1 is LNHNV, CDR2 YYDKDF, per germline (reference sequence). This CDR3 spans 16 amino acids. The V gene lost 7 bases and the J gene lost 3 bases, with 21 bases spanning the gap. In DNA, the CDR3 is TGTGCCACCAACAAAGCACCGAATCCGGCACACACTGAAGCTTTCTTT. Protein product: CATNKAPNPAHTEAFF.

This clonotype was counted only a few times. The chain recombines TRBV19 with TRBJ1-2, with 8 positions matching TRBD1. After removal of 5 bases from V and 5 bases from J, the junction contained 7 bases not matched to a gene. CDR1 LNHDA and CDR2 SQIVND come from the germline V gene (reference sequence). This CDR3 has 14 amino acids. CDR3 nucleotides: TGTGCCAGTAGTGACCCGACAGGGGCTTATGGCTACACCTTC. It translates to CASSDPTGAYGYTF.

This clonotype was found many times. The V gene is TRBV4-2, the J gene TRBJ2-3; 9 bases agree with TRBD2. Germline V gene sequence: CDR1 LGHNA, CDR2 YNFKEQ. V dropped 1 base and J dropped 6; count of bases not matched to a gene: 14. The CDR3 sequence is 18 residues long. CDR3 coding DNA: TGTGCCAGCAGCCAAGCCGGCGGGGGGGCCATTGAGTCGGATACGCAGTATTTT. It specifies CASSQAGGGAIESDTQYF.

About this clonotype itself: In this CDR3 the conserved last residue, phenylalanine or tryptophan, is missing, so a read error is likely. The CDR3 sequence is CASTADRGRETQYL. CDR3 DNA: TGTGCCAGCACTGCGGACAGGGGCAGAGAGACCCAGTACTTA. The chain is built from TRBV2 and TRBJ2-5; 9 bases map to TRBD1. Germline values: CDR1 SNHLY, CDR2 FYNNEI. CDR3 length: 14 amino acids. V dropped 7 bases and J dropped 4; count of bases not matched to a gene: 7.

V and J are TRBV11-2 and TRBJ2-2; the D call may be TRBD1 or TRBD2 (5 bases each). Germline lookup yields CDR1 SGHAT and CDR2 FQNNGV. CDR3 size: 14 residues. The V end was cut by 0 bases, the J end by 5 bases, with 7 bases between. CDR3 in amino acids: CASSLDGGTGELFF. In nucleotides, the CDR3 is TGTGCCAGCAGCTTAGATGGGGGAACCGGGGAGCTGTTTTTT.

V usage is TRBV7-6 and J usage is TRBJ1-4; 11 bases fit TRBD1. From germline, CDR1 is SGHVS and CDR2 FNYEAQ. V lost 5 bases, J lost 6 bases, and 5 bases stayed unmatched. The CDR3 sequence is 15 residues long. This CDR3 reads CASSIRTGGDEKLFF. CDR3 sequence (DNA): TGTGCCAGCAGCATCAGGACAGGGGGCGATGAAAAACTGTTTTTT.

The CDR3 region has the DNA TGTGCCAGCAGCGGAGAAGCATACTACGAGCAGTACTTC. Its protein is CASSGEAYYEQYF. The chain couples TRBV9 to TRBJ2-7; no firm D call. Germline CDR1 is SGDLS and CDR2 is YYNGEE. The V end lost 3 bases, the J end lost 3 bases, and 10 bases lay between the germline ends. The CDR3 has 13 amino acids.

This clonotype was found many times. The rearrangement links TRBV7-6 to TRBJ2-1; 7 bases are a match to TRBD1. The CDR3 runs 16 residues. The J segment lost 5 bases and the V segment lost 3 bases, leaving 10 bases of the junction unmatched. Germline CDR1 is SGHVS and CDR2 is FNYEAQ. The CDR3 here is CASSLGTGVQDNEQFF. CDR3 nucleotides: TGTGCCAGCAGCTTGGGAACAGGGGTTCAAGACAATGAGCAGTTCTTC.

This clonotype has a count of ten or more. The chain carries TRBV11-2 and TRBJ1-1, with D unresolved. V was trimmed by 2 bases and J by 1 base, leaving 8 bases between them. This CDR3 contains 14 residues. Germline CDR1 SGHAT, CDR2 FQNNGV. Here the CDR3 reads CASSLRGRNTEAFF. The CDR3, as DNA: TGTGCCAGCAGCTTAAGAGGCAGGAACACTGAAGCTTTCTTT. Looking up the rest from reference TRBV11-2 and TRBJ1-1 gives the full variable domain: EAGVAQSPRYKIIEKRQSVAFWCNPISGHATLYWYQQILGQGPKLLIQFQNNGVVDDSQLPKDRFSAERLKGVDSTLKIQPAKLEDSAVYLCASSLRGRNTEAFFGQGTRLTVV.

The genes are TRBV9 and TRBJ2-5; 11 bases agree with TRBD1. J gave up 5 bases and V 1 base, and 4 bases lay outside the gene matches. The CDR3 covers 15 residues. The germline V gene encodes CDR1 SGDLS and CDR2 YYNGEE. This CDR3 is CASSVRTGGRETQYF. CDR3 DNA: TGTGCCAGCAGCGTAAGGACAGGGGGCCGGGAGACCCAGTACTTC.

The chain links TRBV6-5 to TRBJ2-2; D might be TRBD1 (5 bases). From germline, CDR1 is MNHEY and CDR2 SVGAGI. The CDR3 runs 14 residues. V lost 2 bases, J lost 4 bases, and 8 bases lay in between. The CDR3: CASSYTDSTGELFF. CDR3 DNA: TGTGCCAGCAGTTACACTGACAGCACCGGGGAGCTGTTTTTT.

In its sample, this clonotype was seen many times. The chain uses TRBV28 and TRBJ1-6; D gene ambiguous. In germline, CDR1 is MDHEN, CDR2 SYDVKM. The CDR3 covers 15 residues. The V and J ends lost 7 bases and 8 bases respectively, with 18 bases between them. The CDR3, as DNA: TGTGCCAGCAACCTAACACCGCCCGGAGATTCACCCCTCCACTTT. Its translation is CASNLTPPGDSPLHF.